Below are 12 T cell receptor beta chains sequenced from a single sample in a study of blood T cell repertoires in COVID-19. The protocol was immunoSEQ multiplex PCR, while the TCRdb copy is restricted to in-frame clones and leaves out a portion. The sample has approximately 230,000 clones, 82% seen once. The specimen sequenced was peripheral blood. These receptor sequences come from a woman older than 75 with active or convalescent COVID-19.

This chain uses TRBV19 with TRBJ2-3; D is uncertain. The germline V gene encodes CDR1 LNHDA and CDR2 SQIVND (reference sequence). This CDR3 is 12 amino acids long. Trimming cost V 4 bases and J 5 bases, with 7 bases left between them. This CDR3 is CASSTTRDTQYF. The CDR3 DNA is TGTGCCAGTAGTACGACAAGAGATACGCAGTATTTT. Drawing the rest from reference TRBV19 and TRBJ2-3, the complete variable domain is DGGITQSPKYLFRKEGQNVTLSCEQNLNHDAMYWYRQDPGQGLRLIYYSQIVNDFQKGDIAEGYSVSREKKESFPLTVTSAQKNPTAFYLCASSTTRDTQYFGPGTRLTVL.

This chain joins TRBV6-5 and TRBJ1-1; TRBD1 aligns across 11 bases. From germline, CDR1 is MNHEY and CDR2 SVGAGI. The V gene end was trimmed by 4 bases and the J gene end by 4 bases; junction bases not matched to a gene: 2. The CDR3 is made up of 14 amino acids. CDR3 bases: TGTGCCAGCAGTTTAGGGACAGGGGGCACTGAAGCTTTCTTT. Residues: CASSLGTGGTEAFF.

This chain's CDR3 is CASSAGLAVTDTQYF. In DNA form, the CDR3 reads TGTGCCAGCAGTGCGGGACTAGCGGTCACAGATACGCAGTATTTT. This chain joins TRBV6-6 and TRBJ2-3, with 11 positions matching TRBD2. Germline V CDR1 and CDR2: MNHNY, SVGAGI (reference sequence). V shed 5 bases and J 2 bases; nucleotides not matched to a gene: 3. The CDR3 is 15 amino acids.

The chain links TRBV19 to TRBJ1-4, with 7 bases aligning to TRBD1. The CDR3 is made up of 15 amino acids. Germline V gene sequence: CDR1 LNHDA, CDR2 SQIVND (reference sequence). Trimming removed 4 bases from V and 5 bases from J; junction bases left unmatched: 7. CDR3 sequence: CASSTRDSGNEKLFF. CDR3 in DNA: TGTGCCAGTAGTACCCGGGACAGTGGCAATGAAAAACTGTTTTTT.

The genes are TRBV4-2 and TRBJ2-7, with 8 nucleotides matching TRBD2. Trimming at V came to 4 bases and at J to 4 bases, leaving 6 bases not matched to a gene. The CDR3 length is 14 residues. CDR1 and CDR2 (germline): LGHNA, YNFKEQ. The CDR3 loop is CASSPRLASYEQYF. For the CDR3, the DNA is TGTGCCAGCAGCCCTAGACTAGCGTCGTACGAGCAGTACTTC.

V and J are TRBV27 and TRBJ2-7, with 8 bases matching TRBD2. Germline V gene lookup returns CDR1 MNHEY and CDR2 SMNVEV (reference sequence). The CDR3 has 13 residues. Trimming cost V 2 bases and J 4 bases; bases outside gene matches: 1. The CDR3 sequence: CASSLKRGYEQYF. The CDR3 DNA follows: TGTGCCAGCAGTTTAAAGCGGGGGTACGAGCAGTACTTC.

This chain uses TRBV2 with TRBJ2-7; TRBD1 matches 10 bases. The junction had 3 bases not matched to a gene; V was cut back by 4 bases and J by 3 bases. Germline CDR1 SNHLY, CDR2 FYNNEI. The CDR3 consists of 14 residues. Here the CDR3 reads CASSVRDRGYEQYF. CDR3 sequence (DNA): TGTGCCAGCAGTGTCCGGGACAGGGGCTACGAGCAGTACTTC.

The chain employs TRBV28 and TRBJ1-2; possibly TRBD1 for D (5 bases). The CDR3 is 12 amino acids. V lost 5 bases to trimming and J lost 7 bases, with 11 bases between them. CDR1 and CDR2 from the germline V gene are MDHEN and SYDVKM. This chain's CDR3 is CASSGRVSGYTF. DNA for the CDR3: TGTGCCAGCAGTGGCAGGGTTTCTGGCTACACCTTC.

The rearrangement joins TRBV30 to TRBJ1-6; perhaps TRBD1 as D (5 bases). V lost 4 bases, J lost 7 bases, and 17 bases lay in between. Germline CDR1 GTSNPN, CDR2 SVGIG (reference sequence). The CDR3 is 15 residues long. This chain's CDR3 is CAWTPRGIRNSPLHF. In nucleotides, the CDR3 is TGTGCCTGGACCCCGCGGGGCATCAGAAATTCACCCCTCCACTTT.

This clone was seen only a few times. The chain uses TRBV5-1 and TRBJ2-7, with TRBD1 identical over 9 bases. The CDR3 is 13 amino acids. CDR1 is SGHRS, CDR2 YFSETQ, per germline. V trimming: 4 bases; J trimming: 4 bases; junction bases outside the gene matches: 3. This CDR3 reads CASSIGTGYEQYF. The CDR3 region has the DNA TGCGCCAGCAGCATCGGGACAGGGTACGAGCAGTACTTC.

This rearrangement joins TRBV6-1 to TRBJ1-4; D is ambiguous. With 5 bases removed from V and 8 bases from J, the gap between germline ends came to 15 bases. From germline, CDR1 is MNHNS and CDR2 SASEGT. The CDR3 contains 14 residues. Written as DNA, the CDR3 is TGTGCCAGCAGTTATGGAGGAAGAGGGGAAAAACTGTTTTTT. Encoded protein: CASSYGGRGEKLFF.

V gene TRBV5-1 combines with J gene TRBJ2-1; the D gene is possibly TRBD2 (5 bases). Per germline, CDR1 SGHRS and CDR2 YFSETQ. Between the trimmed V and J ends, which lost 0 bases and 4 bases, there was a span of 11 bases. The CDR3 totals 15 residues. The CDR3 sequence: CASSLDGWEYNEQFF. DNA of the CDR3: TGCGCCAGCAGCTTGGACGGGTGGGAGTACAATGAGCAGTTCTTC.